This TCR beta chain was sequenced for a study of shared clonotypes between healthy human individuals (dated by TCRdb to the early 2020s). Study-level background: Two women and a few men aged 18 to 49 years were included in the cohort. Per donor, three plates each were used for CD4 naive and CD4 memory, two for CD8 naive, and one for CD8 memory. Blood TCR repertoires of a handful of healthy adults were deeply sequenced to estimate repertoire size and the extent of clonotype sharing between individuals. To increase sequencing depth and limit assay-specific biases, different laboratories used diverse techniques to prepare libraries and sequence TCR repertoires. Between about 0.94 and 8.9 billion PBMCs per donor were obtained by leukapheresis.

Overall study outcomes, separate from this receptor: Because the study included a small number of donors, the genetic and exposure-history diversity represented was limited. Sharing across a handful of donors was observed for about 5% of naive CD4, 3% to 3.5% of naive CD8, about 2.3% of memory CD4, and about 0.4% of memory CD8 clonotypes. Incomplete sequencing was indicated by rarefaction of sorted-subset datasets, despite the large sequencing depth. Compared with non-shared clonotypes, the clonotypes found in all four sorted-subset donors had higher generation probabilities. Sampling was limited to blood, and TCR repertoires in tissue likely differ from TCR repertoires in blood. Pairwise subsampling indicated that sequencing depth was expected to affect the degree of clonotype sharing among donors. Naive subsets generally had larger estimated clonotype richness than memory subsets.

Healthy HIV-negative adults with no recently reported acute infections or vaccinations were included as donors. All donors were Caucasian adults living in Nashville, Tennessee, USA. CD4+ T cells were enriched through magnetic negative selection, after which naive cells were positively selected on CD45RA and the remaining negative fraction served as the memory subset. Blood was collected by leukapheresis, and PBMCs were isolated by Ficoll-Histopaque density gradient centrifugation and then cryopreserved in liquid nitrogen vapor phase. Analytical flow cytometry was used to check the purity and quantity of each magnetically sorted T cell population. From each sorted fraction, genomic DNA was isolated and quantified by UV absorbance on a Nanodrop 2000c. V and J lose 6 bases and 4 bases, and a span of 8 bases separates them. The germline V gene (reference sequence) provides CDR1 DFQATT and CDR2 SNEGSKA. The CDR3 runs 11 residues from the cysteine to the phenylalanine. Only the CDR3 DNA stays, 33 bases, in frame from base 1.

As concerns this clone: No cognate antigen has been identified for it. No base quality values were provided; no much bigger clone lies one nucleotide off.

Using the deep immunoSEQ assay, TCR CDR3 regions were amplified from genomic DNA by multiplex PCR. For each cell subset, the extracted genomic DNA was distributed evenly across all wells of several immunoSEQ 96-well plates, and each plate served as one replicate. Each replicate PCR for sorted subsets received 150 to 250 ng genomic DNA, equal to about 29,000 T cell genomes. The purified libraries were quantified using a Qubit 3.0 fluorometer, sized with a Bioanalyzer 2100, and then quantified again using the KAPA Library Quantification kit. Every immunoSEQ 96-well plate was sequenced on a separate single-read 150-cycle Illumina NextSeq 550 flow cell. Turning to the authors' computational methods: Because the immunoSEQ output held only junctional sequences and lacked quality scores, the filtering could not match the filtering applied to full-length reads. To assign V/J genes and CDR3, sequences were annotated against IMGT germline references using PyIR, a Python wrapper for IgBLAST v1.9. Reads with weak V/J assignments (E-value above 1e-6), missing CDR3, stop codons, out-of-frame junctions, or ambiguous translated residues were removed. V3J clonotypes were defined as sequences sharing the same inferred V gene, J gene, and CDR3 amino acid sequence. Percentage overlap between repertoires was calculated by dividing the number of shared unique clonotypes by the size of the smaller repertoire. Richness of each repertoire was evaluated using RTK rarefaction, the Chao1 estimator, and Recon v2.1 estimates of unobserved clonotypes. OLGA was used to compute generation probabilities for all TCRbeta clonotypes that the gDNA method yielded from a handful of donors. The immuneACCESS repertoire file appears here via TCRdb, limited to in-frame rearrangements. These files lack a portion of the clones; in checked studies, under half of the deficit traces to unresolved V genes, and the cause of the others is not known. The DNA was the basis for D and trimming; V, J and clone size are from that table. For this sample the table gives roughly 2.2 million clones, of which approximately 95% were detected only once. The ten biggest clones cover under 0.45% of the sample.

Specimen: naive CD4+ T cells from PBMCs. Sample cell subset or site, as interpreted from the label and publication: CD45RA+ positively selected. The receptor comes from a man younger than 30 in good health. Some clones in this sample may be carry-over from other donors' samples. The rearrangement combines TRBV20-1 with TRBJ2-3; no D gene call is confident. The nucleotide sequence reads as follows: TGCAGTGCACTGACTGCAGATACGCAGTATTTT. Its protein reads: CSALTADTQYF.